This T cell receptor beta chain was observed in a study of PD-1 blockade in classical Hodgkin lymphoma. As for time point: cycle 4 day 1 (C4D1), after 6 weeks of nivolumab. Every single patient, without exception, relapsed after autologous stem cell transplantation, and brentuximab vedotin exposure varied. Under best response, outcomes were complete response, partial response or progressive disease. Sequencing used immunoSEQ multiplex PCR; TCRdb keeps in-frame clones, though not all of them. The data contain about 90,000 clones, less than 95% of them singletons. As to this clone: Its antigen remains unknown.

The V segment lost 0 bases and the J segment 1 base; nucleotides outside the gene matches: 3. Germline CDR1 is SGHRS and CDR2 is YFSETQ. The CDR3 has 16 amino acids. General observations from the study: Although disease activity or prior therapy may be involved, causes of the repertoire differences remain undefined. Healthy donors reportedly exceeded newly diagnosed patients in baseline TCR diversity. Complete responders' baseline diversity resembled that of newly diagnosed patients.

The sequence derives from a human donor with classical Hodgkin lymphoma. The chain combines TRBV5-1 with TRBJ2-2; the match to TRBD1 covers 7 bases. The starting material was peripheral blood mononuclear cells (PBMCs), obtained before the fourth cycle of nivolumab. The CDR3 is CASSLEAGGNTGELFF. Here the CDR3 DNA reads TGCGCCAGCAGCTTGGAGGCAGGGGGGAACACCGGGGAGCTGTTTTTT.